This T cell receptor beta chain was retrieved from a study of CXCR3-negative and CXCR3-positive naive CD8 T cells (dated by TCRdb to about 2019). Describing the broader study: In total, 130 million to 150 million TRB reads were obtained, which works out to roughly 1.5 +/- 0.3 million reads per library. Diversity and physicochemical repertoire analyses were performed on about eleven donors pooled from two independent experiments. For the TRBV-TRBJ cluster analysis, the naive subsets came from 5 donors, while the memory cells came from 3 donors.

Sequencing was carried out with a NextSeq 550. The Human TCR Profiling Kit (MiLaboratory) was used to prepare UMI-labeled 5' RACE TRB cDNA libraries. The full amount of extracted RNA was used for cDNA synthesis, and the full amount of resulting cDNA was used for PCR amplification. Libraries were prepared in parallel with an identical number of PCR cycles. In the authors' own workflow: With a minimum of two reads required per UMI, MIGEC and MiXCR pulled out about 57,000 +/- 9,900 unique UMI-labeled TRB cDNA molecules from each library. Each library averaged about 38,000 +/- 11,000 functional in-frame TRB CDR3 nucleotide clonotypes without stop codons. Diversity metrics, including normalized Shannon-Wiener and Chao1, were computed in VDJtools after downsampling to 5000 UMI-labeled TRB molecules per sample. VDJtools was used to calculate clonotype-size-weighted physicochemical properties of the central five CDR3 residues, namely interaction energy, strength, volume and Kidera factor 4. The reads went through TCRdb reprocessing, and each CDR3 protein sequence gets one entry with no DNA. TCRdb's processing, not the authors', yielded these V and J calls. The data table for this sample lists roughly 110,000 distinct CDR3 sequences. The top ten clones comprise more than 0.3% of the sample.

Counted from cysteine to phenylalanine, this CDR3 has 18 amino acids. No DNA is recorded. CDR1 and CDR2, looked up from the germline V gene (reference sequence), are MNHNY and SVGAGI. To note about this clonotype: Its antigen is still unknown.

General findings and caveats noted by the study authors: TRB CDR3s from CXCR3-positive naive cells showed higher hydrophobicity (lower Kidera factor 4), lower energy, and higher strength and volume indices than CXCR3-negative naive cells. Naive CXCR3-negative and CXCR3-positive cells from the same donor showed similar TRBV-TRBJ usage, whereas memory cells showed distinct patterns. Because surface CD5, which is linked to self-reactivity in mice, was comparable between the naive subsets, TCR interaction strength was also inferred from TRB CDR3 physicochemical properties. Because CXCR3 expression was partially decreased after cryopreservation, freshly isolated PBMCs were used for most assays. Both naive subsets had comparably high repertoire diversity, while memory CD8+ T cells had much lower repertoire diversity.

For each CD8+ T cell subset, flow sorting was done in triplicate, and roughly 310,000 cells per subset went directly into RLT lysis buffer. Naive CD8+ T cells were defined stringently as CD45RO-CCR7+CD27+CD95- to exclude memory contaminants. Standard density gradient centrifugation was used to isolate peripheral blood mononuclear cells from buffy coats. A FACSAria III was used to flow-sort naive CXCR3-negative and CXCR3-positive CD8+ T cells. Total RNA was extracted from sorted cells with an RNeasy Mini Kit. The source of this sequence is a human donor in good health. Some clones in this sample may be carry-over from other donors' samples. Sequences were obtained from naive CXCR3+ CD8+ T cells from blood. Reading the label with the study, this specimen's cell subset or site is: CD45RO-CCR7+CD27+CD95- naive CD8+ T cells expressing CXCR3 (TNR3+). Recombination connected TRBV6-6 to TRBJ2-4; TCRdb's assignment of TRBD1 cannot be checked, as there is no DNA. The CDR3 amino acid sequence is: CASSDTPPVIILGNIQYF.